The T cell receptor (beta chain) under discussion was sequenced for a study of PD-L1 blockade in urothelial cancer. Background on the study: Atezolizumab was started by patients around 2014 at 1,200 mg intravenously every 3 weeks.

Produced via immunoSEQ multiplex PCR; TCRdb's table is partial and in-frame only. The sample holds 50,000 or so clones; 84% are singletons and the top ten take roughly 1.3%. The time point: pretreatment peripheral blood. CDR1 and CDR2 from the germline V gene are KGHSH and LQKENI. The trim removed 4 bases at V and 7 bases at J, leaving 6 bases unmatched. This CDR3 comprises 16 residues. The sequence derives from a man aged 45-65 years with urothelial cancer. This material consisted of PBMCs, taken around atezolizumab (anti-PD-L1) treatment. This chain uses TRBV18 with TRBJ2-1, with 14 nucleotides matching TRBD2. CDR3 region: CASSLGLAGGSNEQFF. The DNA of the CDR3 is TGTGCCAGCTCACTAGGACTAGCGGGAGGATCAAATGAGCAGTTCTTC.